Below, 10 T cell receptor beta chains from the same sample are listed, as sequenced in a study of CD8+CD57+ T cells in acquired aplastic anemia. Profiling that covered TCR beta VDJ and CDR3 relied on genomic DNA as its template. TCRdb processed the reads anew with MiXCR; each CDR3 protein has one entry. The sample has about 190,000 distinct CDR3 sequences; roughly half are singletons. Only patients with CD8+CD57+ cell expansion on flow cytometry were chosen for sequencing. Sequencing was carried out using sorted CD4+, CD8+, or CD8+CD57+ T cells (not recorded which) from PBMCs. These receptors were collected from a human donor with aplastic anemia.

This clonotype has more than one count but fewer than ten. The chain recombines TRBV5-1 with TRBJ2-7; TRBD1 might be the D (6 bases). Per the germline V gene, CDR1 is SGHRS and CDR2 is YFSETQ. The CDR3 is 17 residues long. V shed 2 bases and J shed 3 bases, with 21 bases lying between them. The CDR3 bases are TGCGCCAGCAGCTTCTATCCTCCCCCCAGGGGATTCTACGAGCAGTACTTC. Its translation: CASSFYPPPRGFYEQYF.

The chain joins TRBV29-1 to TRBJ1-2, with 7 bases aligning to TRBD1. Germline-derived CDR1 and CDR2 are SQVTM and ANQGSEA. The CDR3 has 13 amino acids. V lost 5 bases and J lost 4; bases outside the gene matches: 7. The CDR3, as DNA: TGCAGCGTTCGACAGGGTGGGATCTATGGCTACACCTTC. It encodes CSVRQGGIYGYTF.

V gene TRBV24-1 combines with J gene TRBJ2-7; 12 nucleotides align to TRBD1. In germline, CDR1 is KGHDR, CDR2 SFDVKD. V shed 9 bases and J 7 bases; nucleotides not matched to a gene: 6. The CDR3 length is 13 residues. CDR3 in DNA: TGTGCCACCCAGGGACAGGGGGCGTTGGAGCAGTACTTC. Translated: CATQGQGALEQYF.

The genes are TRBV24-1 and TRBJ2-1; either TRBD1 or TRBD2 may fit D (5 bases each). Trimming removed 4 bases at V and 10 bases at J, with 16 bases between. This CDR3 contains 14 residues. Per the germline V gene, CDR1 is KGHDR and CDR2 is SFDVKD. The CDR3 DNA reads as TGTGCCACCAGTGACCCATCTGGGGGACGGGAGCAGTTCTTC. Its protein product is CATSDPSGGREQFF.

The CDR3 region has the DNA TGTGCCAGCAGTAAGTCGGAGGGATTCGGCTACACCTTC. Translated, it gives CASSKSEGFGYTF. V and J are TRBV2 and TRBJ1-2; D is unresolved. V dropped 5 bases and J dropped 8 bases, with 15 bases sitting between them. Germline V lookup: CDR1 SNHLY, CDR2 FYNNEI. The CDR3 runs to 13 residues.

This rearrangement joins TRBV12-3 or TRBV12-4 to TRBJ1-2; 7 bases line up with TRBD1. The CDR3 spans 11 residues. The V and J ends lost 7 bases and 8 bases, in that order; junction bases with no gene match: 4. Written as DNA, the CDR3 is TGTGCCAGCACCGACAGGGACGGCTACACCTTC. It is translated as CASTDRDGYTF.

This clonotype occurred a few times. This sequence joins TRBV30 and TRBJ2-7, with TRBD2 matching over 13 bases. J lost 0 bases, V lost 3 bases, and 2 bases had no gene match. The germline gives CDR1 GTSNPN, CDR2 SVGIG (reference sequence). The CDR3 spans 15 residues. Here the CDR3 reads CAWRWTSGSSYEQYF. The CDR3 nucleotides are TGTGCCTGGAGGTGGACTAGCGGGAGCTCCTACGAGCAGTACTTC.

This clonotype showed up many times. The V call is TRBV5-1, the J call TRBJ2-1; the D gene is possibly TRBD1 (6 bases). CDR3 length: 14 amino acids. Germline lookup yields CDR1 SGHRS and CDR2 YFSETQ. V was clipped by 0 bases and J by 4 bases, with 8 bases between them. The CDR3 here is CASSLVDRYNEQFF. The CDR3 nucleotides are TGCGCCAGCAGCTTGGTGGACAGATACAATGAGCAGTTCTTC.

This clonotype has ten or more counts. The chain recombines TRBV19 with TRBJ2-1; TRBD2 agrees at 13 bases. The CDR3 covers 15 residues. V shed 5 bases, J shed 9 bases, and the junction held 7 bases outside the gene matches. CDR1 and CDR2 from the germline V gene are LNHDA and SQIVND (reference sequence). CDR3 region: CASSPLAGGPVEQFF. DNA of the CDR3: TGTGCCAGTAGTCCACTAGCGGGAGGGCCGGTTGAGCAGTTCTTC.

This clonotype showed up just a few times. The V call is TRBV6-2 or TRBV6-3, the J call TRBJ2-7, with a tentative D call TRBD2 (5 bases). CDR1 and CDR2 from the germline V gene are MNHEY and SVGEGT. V lost 2 bases, J lost 0 bases, and 17 bases lay in between. The CDR3 extends over 17 amino acids. This chain's CDR3 is CASSYVVASPYSYEQYF. The CDR3 coding sequence is TGTGCCAGCAGTTACGTGGTAGCGAGTCCCTACTCCTACGAGCAGTACTTC.